The source of this T cell receptor (beta chain) is a study of cytomegalovirus exposure and HLA in healthy donors. CDR1 is SGHVS, CDR2 FNYEAQ, per germline. Trimming pared 4 bases from V and 4 bases from J, leaving 14 bases between. The CDR3 has 14 residues. In the case of this clone: What it binds is unknown.

PCR used 60 Vbeta primers and 13 Jbeta primers. This table comes from immunoSEQ multiplex PCR, and its TCRdb copy is limited to in-frame clones, with some not included. There are about 160,000 clones in the sample; under 80% occur only once, and under 2.5% lies in the top ten. General observations from the study: In a later analysis, a missense DCLRE1C variant was linked to TCR beta V- and J-gene trimming. Later work showed greater clonal expansion in HLA-associated TCR beta chains than in equally common others. The classifier was said to identify cytomegalovirus status with high specificity and sensitivity. Productive rates of about 87% or about 30% were seen for most TCR beta V segments in an earlier analysis.

Input material: PBMCs. The receptor comes from a female donor in good health and CMV-seronegative. The chain has TRBV7-6 and TRBJ2-7; maybe TRBD2 (6 bases). CDR3 sequence (DNA): TGTGCCAGCAGCTCAAGAGTGGGGGGTTACGAGCAGTACTTC. Protein sequence: CASSSRVGGYEQYF.